One sample yielded the 15 T cell receptor beta chains listed below, sequenced in a study of T cells in Graves' hyperthyroidism and ophthalmopathy. TCR beta CDR3 regions were amplified from RNA. HTBI primers were employed in a first-round RT-PCR of the TCR CDR3. Each CDR3 protein gets one entry after TCRdb re-called the multiplex PCR reads with MiXCR. Of about half a million distinct CDR3 sequences listed, just under 20% are singletons. Specimen: blood. The receptors were sampled from a man in his forties with Graves' ophthalmopathy.

V gene TRBV28 combines with J gene TRBJ1-5, with D unclear. The CDR3 covers 18 residues. Germline V gene sequence: CDR1 MDHEN, CDR2 SYDVKM. The germline V and J ends were trimmed by 4 bases and 7 bases, with 26 bases remaining between them. The CDR3 region has the DNA TGTGCCAGCAGTTCTTGGCGGGTGAGGAATGTACGAGGACAGCCCCAGCATTTT. It yields the protein CASSSWRVRNVRGQPQHF.

The sample holds a few counts of this clonotype. The rearrangement links TRBV7-2 to TRBJ2-1, with 12 bases lining up with TRBD2. This CDR3 is built from 18 residues. The germline V gene encodes CDR1 SGHTA and CDR2 FQGNSA. V was pared by 1 base and J by 9 bases, with 13 bases of the junction left unmatched. The CDR3 DNA reads TGTGCCAGCAGCTTAGGAGCGCGGACTAGCGGGGACGGGGGTGAGCAGTTCTTC. This translates into CASSLGARTSGDGGEQFF.

The rearrangement joins TRBV28 to TRBJ1-2; TRBD1 is a possible D gene (5 bases). Germline CDR1 MDHEN, CDR2 SYDVKM. V was shortened by 3 bases and J by 4 bases, with 9 bases between the two germline ends. CDR3 size: 13 residues. The DNA of the CDR3 is TGTGCCAGCAGTTTGGGGGTAGTCTATGGCTACACCTTC. Translating gives CASSLGVVYGYTF.

This clonotype appeared many times. The V and J genes are TRBV28 and TRBJ2-2; 7 positions agree with TRBD2. Germline V gene lookup returns CDR1 MDHEN and CDR2 SYDVKM. The ends lost 5 bases at V and 5 bases at J; junction bases unmatched: 8. The CDR3 runs to 15 residues. CDR3 in amino acids: CASSPPGLLTGELFF. Here the CDR3 DNA reads TGTGCCAGCAGTCCCCCGGGACTACTAACCGGGGAGCTGTTTTTT.

Regarding this clonotype: This may be a read error: a much more frequent sequence differs by one nucleotide. The chain carries TRBV18 and TRBJ1-5, with TRBD1 matching 8 bases. Per germline, CDR1 KGHSH and CDR2 LQKENI. The CDR3 runs 14 residues. J was trimmed by 5 bases and V by 7 bases; bases with no gene match: 7. DNA for the CDR3: TGTGCCAGCTTATCGACAGGGGCGGATCAGCCCCAGCATTTT. Translating gives CASLSTGADQPQHF.

This clonotype was seen more than once but under ten times. V usage is TRBV4-3 and J usage is TRBJ2-3; D uncertain. In germline, CDR1 is LGHNA, CDR2 YSLEER. V shed 1 base and J shed 0 bases, with 11 bases lying between them. This CDR3 is built from 16 residues. In nucleotides, the CDR3 is TGCGCCAGCAGCCAAGGAGACAAAGTGAGCACAGATACGCAGTATTTT. Residues: CASSQGDKVSTDTQYF.

With regard to this clonotype: At one end the junction does not follow the germline gene, possibly because of a read error. This chain links TRBV5-1 with TRBJ1-6, with D possibly TRBD1 on 6 matching bases. The CDR3 has 14 amino acids. CDR1 is SGHRS and CDR2 is YFSETQ in the germline V gene. The CDR3 reads CASSSARGNSPLHF. As DNA, the CDR3 is TGTGCCAGCAGCTCGGCCAGGGGTAATTCACCCCTCCACTTT.

The chain employs TRBV2 and TRBJ1-1, with a weak D call TRBD1 (5 bases). This CDR3 contains 14 residues. Per the germline V gene, CDR1 is SNHLY and CDR2 is FYNNEI. The ends were cut back, 3 bases at V and 3 bases at J, with 11 bases in the middle. Here the CDR3 reads CASSDGGGDTEAFF. In DNA form, the CDR3 reads TGTGCCAGCAGTGATGGCGGGGGGGACACTGAAGCTTTCTTT.

In this sample, this clonotype turned up many times. V is TRBV20-1 and J is TRBJ2-1, with 8 bases lining up with TRBD1. The V and J ends lost 0 bases and 8 bases, in that order; junction bases with no gene match: 12. The CDR3 sequence is 16 residues long. The germline V gene encodes CDR1 DFQATT and CDR2 SNEGSKA (reference sequence). The CDR3 DNA reads TGCAGTGCTAGAGATCTTGCCGGGACAGGTCTCTATGAGCAGTTCTTC. It specifies CSARDLAGTGLYEQFF.

This clonotype was counted only a few times. The chain links TRBV11-2 to TRBJ2-2; 9 bases match TRBD1. The germline V gene has CDR1 SGHAT and CDR2 FQNNGV. Germline trimming cut 3 bases from V and 5 bases from J; bases unmatched to any gene: 7. The CDR3 loop spans 16 amino acids. Written as DNA, the CDR3 is TGTGCCAGCAGCTTTACTGGGACAGGGAAGACCGGGGAGCTGTTTTTT. Protein product: CASSFTGTGKTGELFF.

The chain joins TRBV27 to TRBJ2-1; no clear D. V lost 6 bases and J lost 5, with 17 bases in between. Germline V lookup: CDR1 MNHEY, CDR2 SMNVEV (reference sequence). The CDR3 has 15 residues. This CDR3 reads CASSPRAPNHNEQFF. DNA of the CDR3: TGTGCCAGCAGCCCCCGAGCTCCGAACCACAATGAGCAGTTCTTC.

The V gene is TRBV11-2, the J gene TRBJ2-4; a possible D gene is TRBD1 (5 bases). Germline CDR1 is SGHAT and CDR2 is FQNNGV. The CDR3 length is 18 residues. Trimming removed 0 bases from V and 5 bases from J, with 20 bases in between. This CDR3 is CASSLDMGSRGRQNIQYF. The CDR3 DNA sequence: TGTGCCAGCAGCTTAGATATGGGCTCTAGGGGAAGGCAAAACATTCAGTACTTC.

This clonotype was observed a single time. The gene calls are TRBV5-8 and TRBJ2-5; 8 nucleotides agree with TRBD2. The CDR3 runs 16 residues. Trimming removed 4 bases from V and 5 bases from J; junction bases left unmatched: 13. Germline CDR1 SGHTS, CDR2 YDEGEE. CDR3 DNA sequence: TGTGCCAGCAGCCGATCGGGGGGGGGCGTTTGGGAGACCCAGTACTTC. Its translation: CASSRSGGGVWETQYF.

The DNA for the CDR3 is TGTGCCAGTAGTATAGGGGCGGGAGCGGCCGCGAACACCGGGGAGCTGTTTTTT. Protein sequence: CASSIGAGAAANTGELFF. The chain recombines TRBV19 with TRBJ2-2; 7 bases are a match to TRBD2. The V and J ends lost 1 base and 0 bases, in that order; junction bases with no gene match: 8. The CDR3 length is 18 residues. Germline V gene lookup returns CDR1 LNHDA and CDR2 SQIVND (reference sequence).

The genes are TRBV6-1 and TRBJ2-7; 12 bases are shared with TRBD1. The CDR3 consists of 15 residues. With V trimmed by 6 bases and J by 5 bases, 8 bases remained unmatched. Germline V gene lookup returns CDR1 MNHNS and CDR2 SASEGT. The CDR3 sequence: CASRLAGTGGNEQYF. The CDR3 coding sequence is TGTGCCAGCAGATTGGCCGGGACAGGGGGCAACGAGCAGTACTTC.